The 10 T cell receptor beta chains reported below all come from one sample, sequenced in a study of Graves' ophthalmopathy and Graves' hyperthyroidism. From RNA, the CDR3 regions of TCR beta chains were amplified and sequenced. Second-round multiplex PCR came after a first-round RT-PCR that employed HTBI primers. Each CDR3 protein gets one entry after TCRdb re-called the multiplex PCR reads with MiXCR. The sample holds 500,000 to 700,000 distinct CDR3 sequences; about a fifth are singletons and the top ten take 7.1%. Sequencing was carried out using peripheral blood. The receptors shown here come from a woman aged 18-30 years with stable Graves' hyperthyroidism. Some clones in this sample may be carry-over from other donors' samples.

The chain has TRBV6-1 and TRBJ1-5, with D maybe TRBD1 (6 bases). The germline CDR1 and CDR2 sequences are MNHNS and SASEGT. The CDR3 has 14 amino acids. V gave up 2 bases and J gave up 6 bases, with 11 bases separating them. CDR3 nucleotides: TGTGCCAGCAGTGAATTGGGGGCAGGTCAGCCCCAGCATTTT. Its translation: CASSELGAGQPQHF.

This clonotype showed up just a few times. Here the CDR3 DNA reads TGCAGTGCTCCCCCGACAGGGATCGCCTACGAGCAGTACTTC. Its translation: CSAPPTGIAYEQYF. The J gene is TRBJ2-7, the V gene TRBV20-1, with 7 bases that match TRBD1. In germline, CDR1 is DFQATT, CDR2 SNEGSKA (reference sequence). V was pared by 5 bases and J by 2 bases, with 9 bases of the junction left unmatched. The CDR3 contains 14 residues.

This clonotype has only a few counts. The DNA for the CDR3 is TGTGCCAGCAGTGGCGAGCTAGCGGTATCGAACACCGGGGAGCTGTTTTTT. Translation: CASSGELAVSNTGELFF. This chain links TRBV2 with TRBJ2-2; TRBD2 agrees at 7 bases. V trimming: 4 bases; J trimming: 0 bases; junction bases outside the gene matches: 8. This CDR3 contains 17 residues. Germline V gene data show CDR1 as SNHLY and CDR2 as FYNNEI.

Comments on this clonotype: A read error may produce the germline difference seen at one junction end. The chain links TRBV3-1 to TRBJ1-6; 7 positions agree with TRBD1. Germline V lookup: CDR1 LGHDT, CDR2 YNNKEL (reference sequence). The CDR3 runs to 15 residues. The CDR3: CASSHTTGSDSPLHF. The DNA of the CDR3 is TGCGCCAGCAGCCACACGACAGGGTCGGATTCACCCCTCCACTTT.

The V gene is TRBV20-1, the J gene TRBJ1-2, with D possibly TRBD1 on 5 matching bases. CDR3 length equals 13 residues. Trimming cost V 4 bases and J 2 bases, with 11 bases left between them. Germline lookup yields CDR1 DFQATT and CDR2 SNEGSKA (reference sequence). The CDR3 nucleotides are TGCAGTGCTACCGACAAGGGGAACTATGGCTACACCTTC. Translated, it gives CSATDKGNYGYTF.

This clonotype came up many times. The CDR3 bases are TGTGCCAGCAGCTTATTCGTCTTGGTGAACAGAGGGACTGAAGCTTTCTTT. This encodes CASSLFVLVNRGTEAFF. The chain employs TRBV11-3 and TRBJ1-1; no clear D. The CDR3 length is 17 residues. Looked up from germline, CDR1 is SGHNT and CDR2 is YENEEA. V lost 2 bases and J lost 5, with 21 bases in between.

This clonotype has ten or more counts. The chain recombines TRBV30 with TRBJ2-7; D not certain. The V gene's germline CDR1 is GTSNPN and CDR2 SVGIG (reference sequence). The ends were cut back, 2 bases at V and 4 bases at J, with 9 bases in the middle. The CDR3 sequence is 12 residues long. For the CDR3, the DNA is TGTGCCTGGAGTAGGCCGTTTTACGAGCAGTACTTC. It translates to CAWSRPFYEQYF.

The sample holds many counts of this clonotype. The chain couples TRBV27 to TRBJ1-2; D perhaps matches TRBD1 (6 bases). CDR3 length: 14 amino acids. The germline V gene has CDR1 MNHEY and CDR2 SMNVEV (reference sequence). V was shortened by 5 bases and J by 5 bases, with 15 bases between the two germline ends. The CDR3 loop reads CASSPRGGLYGYTF. The CDR3 DNA reads TGTGCCAGCAGTCCCCGCGGGGGCTTATATGGCTACACCTTC.

This clonotype occurred many times. The CDR3 sequence is CASSGRKEGNTEAFF. The DNA for the CDR3 is TGTGCCAGCAGCGGCCGGAAGGAGGGGAACACTGAAGCTTTCTTT. The chain employs TRBV13 and TRBJ1-1; D is undetermined. The CDR3 length is 15 residues. Germline-derived CDR1 and CDR2 are PRHDT and FYEKMQ (reference sequence). V lost 5 bases and J 1 base, leaving 14 bases between the germline ends.

This clonotype was detected ten times or more. The chain employs TRBV28 and TRBJ1-2; unclear D gene. Germline CDR1 is MDHEN and CDR2 is SYDVKM. CDR3 length: 12 amino acids. Between the trimmed V and J ends, which lost 11 bases and 2 bases, there was a span of 12 bases. CDR3 sequence reads: CAVRPRNYGYTF. CDR3 nucleotides: TGTGCCGTACGGCCTAGGAACTATGGCTACACCTTC.